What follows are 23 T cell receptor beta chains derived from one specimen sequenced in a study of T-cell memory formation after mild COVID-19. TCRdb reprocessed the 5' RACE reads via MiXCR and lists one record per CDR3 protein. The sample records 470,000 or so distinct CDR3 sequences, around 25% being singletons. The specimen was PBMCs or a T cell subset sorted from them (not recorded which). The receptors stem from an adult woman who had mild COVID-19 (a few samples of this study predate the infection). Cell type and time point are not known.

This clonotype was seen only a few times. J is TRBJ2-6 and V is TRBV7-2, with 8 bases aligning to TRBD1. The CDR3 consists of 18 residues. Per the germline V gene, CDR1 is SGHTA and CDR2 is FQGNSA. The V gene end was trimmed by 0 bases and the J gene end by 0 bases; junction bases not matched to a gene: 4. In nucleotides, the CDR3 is TGTGCCAGCAGCTTAGCAGCCAGGGGGCCCTCTGGGGCCAACGTCCTGACTTTC. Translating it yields CASSLAARGPSGANVLTF.

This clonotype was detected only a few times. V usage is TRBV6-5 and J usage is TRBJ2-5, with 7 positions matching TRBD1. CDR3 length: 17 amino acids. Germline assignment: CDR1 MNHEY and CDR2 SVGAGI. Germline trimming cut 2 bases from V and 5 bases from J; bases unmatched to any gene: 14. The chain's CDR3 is CASSYLTNDRAVETQYF. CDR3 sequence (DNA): TGTGCCAGCAGTTACCTCACAAACGACAGGGCCGTCGAGACCCAGTACTTC.

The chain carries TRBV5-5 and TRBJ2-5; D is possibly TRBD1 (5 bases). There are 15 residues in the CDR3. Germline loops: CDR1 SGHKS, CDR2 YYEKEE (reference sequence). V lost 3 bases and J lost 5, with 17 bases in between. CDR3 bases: TGTGCCAGCAGCTACCAGACCGGACAAGGGGAGACCCAGTACTTC. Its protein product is CASSYQTGQGETQYF.

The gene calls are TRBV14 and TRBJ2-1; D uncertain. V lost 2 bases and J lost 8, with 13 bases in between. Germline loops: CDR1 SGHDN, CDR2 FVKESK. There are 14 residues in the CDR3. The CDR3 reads CASSQFAEQDEQFF. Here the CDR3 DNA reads TGTGCCAGCAGCCAATTCGCGGAGCAGGATGAGCAGTTCTTC.

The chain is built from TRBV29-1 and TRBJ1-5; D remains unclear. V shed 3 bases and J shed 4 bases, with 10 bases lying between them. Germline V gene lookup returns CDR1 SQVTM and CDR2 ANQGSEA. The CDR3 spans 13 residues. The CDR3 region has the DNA TGCAGCGTTGACCCAGGCCCGAATCAGCCCCAGCATTTT. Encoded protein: CSVDPGPNQPQHF.

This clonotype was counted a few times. The CDR3 protein is CASRDRGYYEQYF. The CDR3 nucleotides are TGCGCCAGCAGGGACAGGGGGTACTACGAGCAGTACTTC. The chain has TRBV10-2 and TRBJ2-7; 10 bases align to TRBD1. Germline CDR1 is WSHSY and CDR2 is SAAADI. V lost 6 bases to trimming and J lost 3 bases; unmatched junction nucleotides: 2. This CDR3 contains 13 residues.

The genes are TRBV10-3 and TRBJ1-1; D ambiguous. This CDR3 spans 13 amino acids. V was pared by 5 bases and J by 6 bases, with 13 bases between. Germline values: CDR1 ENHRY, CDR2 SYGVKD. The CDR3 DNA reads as TGTGCCATCAGTTGGGAACAACGTTCTGAAGCTTTCTTT. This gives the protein CAISWEQRSEAFF.

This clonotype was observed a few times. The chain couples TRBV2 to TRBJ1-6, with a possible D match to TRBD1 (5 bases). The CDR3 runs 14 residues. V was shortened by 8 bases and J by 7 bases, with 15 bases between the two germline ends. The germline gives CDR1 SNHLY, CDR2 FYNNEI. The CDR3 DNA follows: TGTGCCAGCGGGCCGGGACGTAGCAATTCACCCCTCCACTTT. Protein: CASGPGRSNSPLHF.

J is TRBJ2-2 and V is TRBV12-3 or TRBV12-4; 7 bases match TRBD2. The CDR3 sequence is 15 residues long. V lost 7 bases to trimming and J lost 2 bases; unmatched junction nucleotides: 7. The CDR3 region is CASTLGDYNTGELFF. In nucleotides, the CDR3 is TGTGCCAGCACTCTGGGGGACTACAACACCGGGGAGCTGTTTTTT.

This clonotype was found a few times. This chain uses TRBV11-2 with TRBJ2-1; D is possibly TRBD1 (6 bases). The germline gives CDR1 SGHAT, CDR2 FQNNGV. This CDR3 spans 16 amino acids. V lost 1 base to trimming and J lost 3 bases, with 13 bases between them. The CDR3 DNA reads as TGTGCCAGCAGCTTAGTAGTTGGCAGGGGCTACAATGAGCAGTTCTTC. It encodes CASSLVVGRGYNEQFF.

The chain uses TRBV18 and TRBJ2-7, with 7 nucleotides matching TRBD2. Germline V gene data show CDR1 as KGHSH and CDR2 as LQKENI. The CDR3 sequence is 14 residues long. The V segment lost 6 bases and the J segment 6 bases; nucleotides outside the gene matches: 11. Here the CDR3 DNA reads TGTGCCAGCTCTCCTACTAGCGTCGGGCTCGAGCAGTACTTC. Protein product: CASSPTSVGLEQYF.

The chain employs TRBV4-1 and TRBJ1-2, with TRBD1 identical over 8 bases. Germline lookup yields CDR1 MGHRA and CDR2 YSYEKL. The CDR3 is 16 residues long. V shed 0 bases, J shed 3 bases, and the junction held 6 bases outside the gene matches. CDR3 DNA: TGCGCCAGCAGCCAAGATCTTAGCAGGGGGCACTATGGCTACACCTTC. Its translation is CASSQDLSRGHYGYTF.

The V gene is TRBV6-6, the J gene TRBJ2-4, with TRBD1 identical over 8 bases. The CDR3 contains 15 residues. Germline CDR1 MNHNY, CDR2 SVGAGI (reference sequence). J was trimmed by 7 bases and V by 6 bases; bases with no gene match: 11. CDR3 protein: CASRSPDRGWNIQYF. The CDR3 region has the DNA TGTGCCAGCAGGTCCCCCGACAGGGGATGGAACATTCAGTACTTC.

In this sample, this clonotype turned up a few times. CDR3 nucleotide sequence: TGTGCCATCAGTGTCCCCGGGGGCACAGATACGCAGTATTTT. Protein sequence: CAISVPGGTDTQYF. V usage is TRBV10-3 and J usage is TRBJ2-3; a possible D gene is TRBD2 (5 bases). Per germline, CDR1 ENHRY and CDR2 SYGVKD. CDR3 length: 14 residues. With 4 bases removed from V and 1 base from J, the gap between germline ends came to 9 bases.

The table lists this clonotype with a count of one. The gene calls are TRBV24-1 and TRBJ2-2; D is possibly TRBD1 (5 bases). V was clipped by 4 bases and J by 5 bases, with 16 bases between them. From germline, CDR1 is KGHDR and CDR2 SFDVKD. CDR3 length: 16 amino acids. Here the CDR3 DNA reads TGTGCCACCAGTGACAACCCCCCGGCAGGGACCGGGGAGCTGTTTTTT. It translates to CATSDNPPAGTGELFF.

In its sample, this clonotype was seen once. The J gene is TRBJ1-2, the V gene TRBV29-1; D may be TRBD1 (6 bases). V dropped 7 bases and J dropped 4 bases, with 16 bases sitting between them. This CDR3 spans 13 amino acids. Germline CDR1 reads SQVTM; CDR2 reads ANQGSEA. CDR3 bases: TGCAGCGGGAAGACAGGTCCGGGCTATGGCTACACCTTC. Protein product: CSGKTGPGYGYTF.

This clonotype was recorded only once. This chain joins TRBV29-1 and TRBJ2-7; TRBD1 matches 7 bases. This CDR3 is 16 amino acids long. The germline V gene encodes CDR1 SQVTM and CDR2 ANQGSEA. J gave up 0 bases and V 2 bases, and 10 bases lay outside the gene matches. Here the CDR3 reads CSVEQGGRGSSYEQYF. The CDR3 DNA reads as TGCAGCGTTGAACAAGGGGGCAGGGGCAGCTCCTACGAGCAGTACTTC.

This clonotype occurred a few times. The CDR3 coding sequence is TGCGCCAGCACCAAGGGGGGCACTGAAGCTTTCTTT. As protein: CASTKGGTEAFF. The rearrangement links TRBV5-1 to TRBJ1-1; possible D gene TRBD1, 6 bases. This CDR3 region has 12 residues. Deletions cut 6 bases from V and 4 bases from J, with 10 bases between. Germline assignment: CDR1 SGHRS and CDR2 YFSETQ. The whole variable domain, remainder taken from reference TRBV5-1 and TRBJ1-1, is KAGVTQTPRYLIKTRGQQVTLSCSPISGHRSVSWYQQTPGQGLQFLFEYFSETQRNKGNFPGRFSGRQFSNSRSEMNVSTLELGDSALYLCASTKGGTEAFFGQGTRLTVV.

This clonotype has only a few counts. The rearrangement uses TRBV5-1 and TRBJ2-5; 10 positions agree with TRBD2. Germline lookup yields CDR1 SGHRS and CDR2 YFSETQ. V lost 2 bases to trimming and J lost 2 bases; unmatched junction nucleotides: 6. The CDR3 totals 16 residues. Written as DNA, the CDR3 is TGCGCCAGCAGCTTTACTAGCGGGACCATTCAAGAGACCCAGTACTTC. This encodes CASSFTSGTIQETQYF. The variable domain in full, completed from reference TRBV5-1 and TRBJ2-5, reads KAGVTQTPRYLIKTRGQQVTLSCSPISGHRSVSWYQQTPGQGLQFLFEYFSETQRNKGNFPGRFSGRQFSNSRSEMNVSTLELGDSALYLCASSFTSGTIQETQYFGPGTRLLVL.

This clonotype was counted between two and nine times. CDR3 sequence reads: CSASGLAGGPLTQYF. In nucleotides, the CDR3 is TGCAGTGCTAGCGGACTAGCGGGAGGGCCTCTAACGCAGTATTTT. V usage is TRBV20-1 and J usage is TRBJ2-3; 15 nucleotides agree with TRBD2. Germline V gene lookup returns CDR1 DFQATT and CDR2 SNEGSKA (reference sequence). V trimming: 3 bases; J trimming: 9 bases; junction bases outside the gene matches: 7. The CDR3 extends over 15 amino acids.

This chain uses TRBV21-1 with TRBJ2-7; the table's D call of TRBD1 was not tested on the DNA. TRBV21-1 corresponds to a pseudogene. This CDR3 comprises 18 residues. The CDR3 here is CASSKAIRGSGGSYEQYF. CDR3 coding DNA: TGTGCCAGCAGCAAAGCTATCCGAGGGTCAGGGGGTTCCTACGAGCAGTACTTC.

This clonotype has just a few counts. In nucleotides, the CDR3 is TGCAGCGTCAGGGACAGCAGTCGAGAGACCCAGTACTTC. Its translation is CSVRDSSRETQYF. The chain carries TRBV29-1 and TRBJ2-5; 7 bases map to TRBD1. CDR3 size: 13 residues. Trimming took 6 bases from V and 4 from J; bases not matched to a gene: 8. Germline V gene lookup returns CDR1 SQVTM and CDR2 ANQGSEA.

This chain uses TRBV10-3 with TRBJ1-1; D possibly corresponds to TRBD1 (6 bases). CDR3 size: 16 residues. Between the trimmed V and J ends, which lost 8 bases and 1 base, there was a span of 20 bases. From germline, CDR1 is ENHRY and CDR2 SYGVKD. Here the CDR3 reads CAIGAGRDTGNTEAFF. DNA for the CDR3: TGTGCCATCGGAGCGGGCAGGGACACTGGGAACACTGAAGCTTTCTTT.